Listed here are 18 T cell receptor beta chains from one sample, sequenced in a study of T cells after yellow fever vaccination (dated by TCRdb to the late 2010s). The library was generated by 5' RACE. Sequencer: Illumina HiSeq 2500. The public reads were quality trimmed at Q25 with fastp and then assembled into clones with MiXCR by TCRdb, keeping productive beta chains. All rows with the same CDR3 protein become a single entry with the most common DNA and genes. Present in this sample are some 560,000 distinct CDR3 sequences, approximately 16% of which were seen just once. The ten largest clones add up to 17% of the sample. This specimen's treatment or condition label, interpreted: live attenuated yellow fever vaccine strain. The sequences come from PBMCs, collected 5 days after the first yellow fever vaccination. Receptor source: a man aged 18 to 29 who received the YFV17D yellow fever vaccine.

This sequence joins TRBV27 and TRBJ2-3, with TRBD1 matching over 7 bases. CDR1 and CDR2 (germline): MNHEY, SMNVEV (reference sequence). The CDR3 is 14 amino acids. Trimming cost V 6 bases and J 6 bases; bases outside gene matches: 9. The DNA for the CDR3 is TGTGCCAGCAGCTCCGGGACAGTGAAGGATACGCAGTATTTT. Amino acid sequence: CASSSGTVKDTQYF.

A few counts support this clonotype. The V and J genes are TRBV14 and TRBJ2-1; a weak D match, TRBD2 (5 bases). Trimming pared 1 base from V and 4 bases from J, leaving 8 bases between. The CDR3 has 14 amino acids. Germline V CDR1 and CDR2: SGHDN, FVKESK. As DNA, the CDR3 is TGTGCCAGCAGCCAAGCACTAGGGTACAATGAGCAGTTCTTC. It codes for CASSQALGYNEQFF.

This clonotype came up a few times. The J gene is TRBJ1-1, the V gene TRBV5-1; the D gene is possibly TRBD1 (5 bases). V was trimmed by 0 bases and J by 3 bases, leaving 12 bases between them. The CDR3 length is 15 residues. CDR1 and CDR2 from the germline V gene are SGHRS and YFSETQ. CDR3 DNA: TGCGCCAGCAGCTTGGCGGGGCCTCGGGACACTGAAGCTTTCTTT. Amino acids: CASSLAGPRDTEAFF.

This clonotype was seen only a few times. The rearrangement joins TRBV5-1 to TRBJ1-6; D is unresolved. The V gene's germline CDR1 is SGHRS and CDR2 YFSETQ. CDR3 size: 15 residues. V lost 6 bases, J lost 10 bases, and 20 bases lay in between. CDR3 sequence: CASTPEGSGGSPLHF. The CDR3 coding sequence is TGCGCCAGCACTCCCGAAGGGTCGGGAGGGTCACCCCTCCACTTT. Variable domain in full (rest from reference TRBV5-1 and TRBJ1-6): KAGVTQTPRYLIKTRGQQVTLSCSPISGHRSVSWYQQTPGQGLQFLFEYFSETQRNKGNFPGRFSGRQFSNSRSEMNVSTLELGDSALYLCASTPEGSGGSPLHFGNGTRLTVT.

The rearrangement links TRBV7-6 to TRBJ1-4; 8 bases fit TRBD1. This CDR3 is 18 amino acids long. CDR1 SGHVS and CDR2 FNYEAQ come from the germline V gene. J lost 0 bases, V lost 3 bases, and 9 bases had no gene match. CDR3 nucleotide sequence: TGTGCCAGCAGCTTCAGGGGGCTCACAGAAACAACTAATGAAAAACTGTTTTTT. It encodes CASSFRGLTETTNEKLFF. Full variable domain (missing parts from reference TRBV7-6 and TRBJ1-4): GAGVSQSPRYKVTKRGQDVALRCDPISGHVSLYWYRQALGQGPEFLTYFNYEAQQDKSGLPNDRFSAERPEGSISTLTIQRTEQRDSAMYRCASSFRGLTETTNEKLFFGSGTQLSVL.

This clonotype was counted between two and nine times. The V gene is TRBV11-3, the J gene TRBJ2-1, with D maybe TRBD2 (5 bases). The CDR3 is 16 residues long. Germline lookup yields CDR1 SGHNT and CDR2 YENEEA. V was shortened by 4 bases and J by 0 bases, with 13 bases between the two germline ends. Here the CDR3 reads CASSSRRAASYNEQFF. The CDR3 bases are TGTGCCAGCAGCTCCCGGCGGGCAGCCTCCTACAATGAGCAGTTCTTC.

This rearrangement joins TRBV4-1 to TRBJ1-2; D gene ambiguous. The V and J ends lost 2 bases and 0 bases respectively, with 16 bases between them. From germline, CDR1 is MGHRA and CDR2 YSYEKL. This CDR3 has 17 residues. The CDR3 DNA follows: TGCGCCAGCAGCCAACTTCACACGAAGCCCCCTAACTATGGCTACACCTTC. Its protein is CASSQLHTKPPNYGYTF.

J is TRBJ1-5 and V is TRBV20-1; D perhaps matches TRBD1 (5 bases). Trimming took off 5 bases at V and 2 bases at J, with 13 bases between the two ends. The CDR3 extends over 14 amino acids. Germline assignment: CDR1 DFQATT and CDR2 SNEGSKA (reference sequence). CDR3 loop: CSAPRGAGNQPQHF. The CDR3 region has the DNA TGCAGTGCTCCTCGGGGCGCGGGCAATCAGCCCCAGCATTTT.

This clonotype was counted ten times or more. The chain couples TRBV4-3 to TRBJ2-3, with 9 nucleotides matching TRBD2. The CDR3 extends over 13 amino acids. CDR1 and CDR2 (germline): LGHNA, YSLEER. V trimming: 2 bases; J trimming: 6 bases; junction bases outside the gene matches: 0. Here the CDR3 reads CASSQTSGDTQYF. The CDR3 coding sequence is TGCGCCAGCAGCCAAACTAGCGGGGATACGCAGTATTTT.

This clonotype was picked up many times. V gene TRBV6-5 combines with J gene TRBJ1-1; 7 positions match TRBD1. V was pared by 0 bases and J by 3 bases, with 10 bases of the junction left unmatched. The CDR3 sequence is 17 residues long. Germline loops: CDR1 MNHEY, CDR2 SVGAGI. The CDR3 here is CASSYSGPQGVYTEAFF. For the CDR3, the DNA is TGTGCCAGCAGTTACTCGGGCCCCCAGGGGGTATACACTGAAGCTTTCTTT.

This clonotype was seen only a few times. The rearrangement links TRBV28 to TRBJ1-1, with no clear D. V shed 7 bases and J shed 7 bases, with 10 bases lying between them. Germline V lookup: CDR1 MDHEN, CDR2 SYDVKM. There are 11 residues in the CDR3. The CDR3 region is CASTYGLEAFF. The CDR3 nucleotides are TGTGCCAGCACCTACGGGCTTGAAGCTTTCTTT.

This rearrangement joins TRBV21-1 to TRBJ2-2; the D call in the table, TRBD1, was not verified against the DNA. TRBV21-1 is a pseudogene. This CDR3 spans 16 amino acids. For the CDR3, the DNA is TGTGCCAGCAGCAAGGCCCAGGGGTCGAACACCGGGGAGCAGTTTTTT. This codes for CASSKAQGSNTGEQFF.

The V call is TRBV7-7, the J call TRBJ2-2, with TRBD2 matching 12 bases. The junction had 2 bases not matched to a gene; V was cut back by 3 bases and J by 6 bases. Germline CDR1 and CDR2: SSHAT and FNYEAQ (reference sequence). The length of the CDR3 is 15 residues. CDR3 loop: CASSLTSGGPGELFF. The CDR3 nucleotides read TGTGCCAGCAGCTTGACTAGCGGGGGCCCCGGGGAGCTGTTTTTT. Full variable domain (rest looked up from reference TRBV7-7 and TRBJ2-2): GAGVSQSPRYKVTKRGQDVTLRCDPISSHATLYWYQQALGQGPEFLTYFNYEAQPDKSGLPSDRFSAERPEGSISTLTIQRTEQRDSAMYRCASSLTSGGPGELFFGEGSRLTVL.

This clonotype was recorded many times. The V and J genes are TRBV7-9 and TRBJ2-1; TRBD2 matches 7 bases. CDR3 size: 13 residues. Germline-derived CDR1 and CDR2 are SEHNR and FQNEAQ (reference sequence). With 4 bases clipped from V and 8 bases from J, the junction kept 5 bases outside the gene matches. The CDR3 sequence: CASSSGLIDEQFF. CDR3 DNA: TGTGCCAGCAGCTCGGGACTAATAGATGAGCAGTTCTTC.

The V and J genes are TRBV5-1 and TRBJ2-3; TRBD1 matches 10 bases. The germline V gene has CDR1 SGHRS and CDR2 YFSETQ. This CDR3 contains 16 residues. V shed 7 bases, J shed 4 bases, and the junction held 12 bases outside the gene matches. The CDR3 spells CASSPRQGASPDTQYF. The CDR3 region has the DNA TGCGCCAGCTCCCCTCGACAGGGGGCTTCCCCAGATACGCAGTATTTT.

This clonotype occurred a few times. The DNA of the CDR3 is TGTGCCAGCAGCCTGAGACAGTTGGACACCGGGGAGCTGTTTTTT. This sequence encodes CASSLRQLDTGELFF. This rearrangement joins TRBV7-2 to TRBJ2-2, with a possible D match to TRBD1 (5 bases). CDR3 length: 15 amino acids. V was pared by 5 bases and J by 3 bases, with 13 bases between. Looked up from germline, CDR1 is SGHTA and CDR2 is FQGNSA.

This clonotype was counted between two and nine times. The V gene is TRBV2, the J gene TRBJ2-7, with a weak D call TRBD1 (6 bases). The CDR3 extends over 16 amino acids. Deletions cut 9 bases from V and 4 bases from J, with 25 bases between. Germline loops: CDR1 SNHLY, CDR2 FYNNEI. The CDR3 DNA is TGTGCCAGAAGGGGCTCGACAGGATCACTAGGATACGAGCAGTACGTC. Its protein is CARRGSTGSLGYEQYV.

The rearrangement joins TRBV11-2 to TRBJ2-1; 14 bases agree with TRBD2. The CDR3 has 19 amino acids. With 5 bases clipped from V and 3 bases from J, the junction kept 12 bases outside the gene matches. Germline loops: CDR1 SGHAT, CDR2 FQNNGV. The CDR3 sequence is CASSQTYWTSGGHYNEQFF. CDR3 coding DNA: TGTGCCAGCAGCCAGACATACTGGACTAGCGGGGGGCACTACAATGAGCAGTTCTTC.